Below are 25 T cell receptor beta chains sequenced from a single sample in a study of identical twins. MiXCR was run by TCRdb on the 5' RACE reads, yielding one entry per CDR3 protein. The sample lists some 560,000 distinct CDR3 sequences, approximately 10% occurring once. A further study also used this sample, focusing on yellow fever vaccine responses in identical twins.

The specimen was PBMCs. The receptor source for this set is a woman aged 18-29 years in good health.

The chain recombines TRBV25-1 with TRBJ1-1, with 8 positions matching TRBD1. The J segment lost 0 bases and the V segment lost 4 bases, leaving 10 bases of the junction unmatched. This CDR3 region has 17 residues. From germline, CDR1 is MGHDK and CDR2 SYGVNS. This CDR3 is CASSAGGHGLLNTEAFF. CDR3 nucleotides: TGTGCCAGCAGTGCAGGGGGCCATGGGTTGCTGAACACTGAAGCTTTCTTT. The variable domain in full, with the rest retrieved from reference TRBV25-1 and TRBJ1-1, is EADIYQTPRYLVIGTGKKITLECSQTMGHDKMYWYQQDPGMELHLIHYSYGVNSTEKGDLSSESTVSRIRTEHFPLTLESARPSHTSQYLCASSAGGHGLLNTEAFFGQGTRLTVV.

This clonotype has a count of ten or more. The rearrangement links TRBV3-1 to TRBJ2-7; D might be TRBD1 or TRBD2, each matching 5 bases. Trimming pared 1 base from V and 3 bases from J, leaving 13 bases between. The CDR3 length is 15 residues. Germline-derived CDR1 and CDR2 are LGHDT and YNNKEL (reference sequence). In DNA form, the CDR3 reads TGTGCCAGCAGCCAAGTGGGTGGGGGAGACTACGAGCAGTACTTC. Translation gives CASSQVGGGDYEQYF.

This chain joins TRBV20-1 and TRBJ1-1, with 8 bases identical to TRBD1. In germline, CDR1 is DFQATT, CDR2 SNEGSKA (reference sequence). V trimming: 0 bases; J trimming: 1 base; junction bases outside the gene matches: 7. This CDR3 is built from 16 residues. CDR3 coding DNA: TGCAGTGCTAGAGATCCCCGCGGGACAGGGAACACTGAAGCTTTCTTT. This codes for CSARDPRGTGNTEAFF.

The chain joins TRBV20-1 to TRBJ1-3; D unresolved. V gave up 1 base and J gave up 1 base, with 5 bases separating them. The germline V gene has CDR1 DFQATT and CDR2 SNEGSKA (reference sequence). The CDR3 length is 13 residues. The CDR3 nucleotides are TGCAGTGCTAGAGTGGATTCTGGAAACACCATATATTTT. This codes for CSARVDSGNTIYF.

In this sample, this clonotype turned up many times. In DNA, the CDR3 is TGTGCCACCAGCAGAGAAGGTACAGGTGGTTTAGAGACCCAGTACTTC. Its translation is CATSREGTGGLETQYF. V and J are TRBV15 and TRBJ2-5; the D gene is possibly TRBD1 (5 bases). The V end was cut by 0 bases, the J end by 4 bases, with 15 bases between. The CDR3 runs 16 residues. Looked up from germline, CDR1 is LNHNV and CDR2 is YYDKDF (reference sequence).

This clonotype was seen ten or more times. The chain combines TRBV29-1 with TRBJ2-5, with 9 bases identical to TRBD1. Trimming took 6 bases from V and 4 from J; bases not matched to a gene: 6. The germline CDR1 and CDR2 sequences are SQVTM and ANQGSEA. This CDR3 comprises 13 residues. CDR3 residues: CSVSGTGLETQYF. CDR3 sequence (DNA): TGCAGCGTCTCCGGGACAGGGCTAGAGACCCAGTACTTC.

In this sample, this clonotype turned up many times. The CDR3, as DNA: TGTGCCAGCACCAGCGGACTAGCGCACTCCTACGAGCAGTACTTC. Translating it yields CASTSGLAHSYEQYF. The chain carries TRBV6-1 and TRBJ2-7, with 9 bases lining up with TRBD2. With V trimmed by 7 bases and J by 0 bases, 7 bases remained unmatched. CDR1 MNHNS and CDR2 SASEGT come from the germline V gene. The CDR3 runs 15 residues.

This clonotype has a count of ten or more. CDR3 loop: CSVVGRGNSYEQYF. CDR3 nucleotides: TGCAGCGTTGTAGGTCGCGGCAACTCCTACGAGCAGTACTTC. The rearrangement links TRBV29-1 to TRBJ2-7; unclear D gene. The CDR3 covers 14 residues. Germline assignment: CDR1 SQVTM and CDR2 ANQGSEA. The V end was cut by 4 bases, the J end by 0 bases, with 13 bases between.

This clonotype has only a few counts. The V gene is TRBV7-9, the J gene TRBJ2-1; TRBD1 is a possible D gene (6 bases). CDR3 length equals 15 residues. Per the germline V gene, CDR1 is SEHNR and CDR2 is FQNEAQ (reference sequence). Trimming left V 5 bases short and J 4 bases short, with 15 bases between. The DNA for the CDR3 is TGTGCCAGCAGCCCGACCGGACAGATTTACAATGAGCAGTTCTTC. This sequence encodes CASSPTGQIYNEQFF.

A few counts support this clonotype. The gene calls are TRBV7-2 and TRBJ2-3; TRBD2 matches 8 bases. From germline, CDR1 is SGHTA and CDR2 FQGNSA. V shed 2 bases, J shed 2 bases, and the junction held 6 bases outside the gene matches. This CDR3 contains 16 residues. The chain's CDR3 is CASSLLPSGFTDTQYF. In nucleotides, the CDR3 is TGTGCCAGCAGCTTACTCCCTAGCGGGTTCACAGATACGCAGTATTTT.

In its sample, this clonotype was seen a few times. The chain is built from TRBV29-1 and TRBJ1-1; D unresolved. The ends were cut back, 7 bases at V and 2 bases at J, with 14 bases in the middle. Germline V gene data show CDR1 as SQVTM and CDR2 as ANQGSEA. CDR3 length: 13 amino acids. The CDR3 DNA follows: TGCAGCGGAAACACCGGGAGCAACACTGAAGCTTTCTTT. Translated, it gives CSGNTGSNTEAFF.

The count of this clonotype is one. This may be a read error: a much more frequent sequence differs by one nucleotide. The chain combines TRBV27 with TRBJ2-2, with D perhaps matching TRBD1 (5 bases). The V end was cut by 7 bases, the J end by 0 bases, with 12 bases between. CDR1 and CDR2 (germline): MNHEY, SMNVEV (reference sequence). The CDR3 has 15 amino acids. CDR3 sequence: CASKGISANTGELFF. CDR3 coding DNA: TGTGCCAGCAAGGGGATTTCCGCGAACACCGGGGAGCTGTTTTTT.

This clonotype was observed a handful of times. The rearrangement links TRBV10-3 to TRBJ2-2; 7 bases match TRBD2. V was pared by 5 bases and J by 0 bases, with 9 bases of the junction left unmatched. This CDR3 has 17 residues. Looked up from germline, CDR1 is ENHRY and CDR2 is SYGVKD. This chain's CDR3 is CAISLRISGTNTGELFF. CDR3 coding DNA: TGTGCCATCAGTCTTCGAATAAGCGGGACGAACACCGGGGAGCTGTTTTTT.

This clonotype was seen only a few times. V gene TRBV5-5 combines with J gene TRBJ2-7; D remains unclear. The CDR3 consists of 15 residues. Trimming took 5 bases from V and 5 from J, leaving 20 bases between them. From germline, CDR1 is SGHKS and CDR2 YYEKEE (reference sequence). The CDR3 sequence: CASRDTWELHDEQYF. In DNA, the CDR3 is TGTGCCAGCAGAGATACCTGGGAATTGCACGACGAGCAGTACTTC. Full variable domain (remainder filled in from reference TRBV5-5 and TRBJ2-7): DAGVTQSPTHLIKTRGQQVTLRCSPISGHKSVSWYQQVLGQGPQFIFQYYEKEERGRGNFPDRFSARQFPNYSSELNVNALLLGDSALYLCASRDTWELHDEQYFGPGTRLTVT.

This clonotype was seen many times. V usage is TRBV6-2 or TRBV6-3 and J usage is TRBJ2-1, with D unresolved. V lost 5 bases and J 7 bases, leaving 6 bases between the germline ends. This CDR3 is 11 amino acids long. CDR1 is MNHEY and CDR2 is SVGEGT in the germline V gene. As DNA, the CDR3 is TGTGCCAGCAGTCAAAGGAATGAGCAGTTCTTC. Translated, it gives CASSQRNEQFF.

CDR3 nucleotides: TGTGCCAGCAGCGACGCTTGGACTAGCGGGGGAGAGACCCAGTACTTC. It yields the protein CASSDAWTSGGETQYF. V gene TRBV5-4 combines with J gene TRBJ2-5; 13 bases match TRBD2. The germline gives CDR1 SGHNT, CDR2 YYREEE (reference sequence). There are 16 residues in the CDR3. The V and J ends lost 4 bases and 4 bases, in that order; junction bases with no gene match: 7.

This CDR3 is CASSLTGKRGSQETQYF. The CDR3 DNA reads TGCGCCAGCAGCTTGACGGGGAAGCGGGGGTCCCAAGAGACCCAGTACTTC. This rearrangement joins TRBV5-1 to TRBJ2-5; 8 nucleotides align to TRBD2. Per the germline V gene, CDR1 is SGHRS and CDR2 is YFSETQ. CDR3 size: 17 residues. V dropped 1 base and J dropped 1; count of bases not matched to a gene: 9.

This clonotype has more than one count but fewer than ten. V and J are TRBV6-1 and TRBJ2-7; weak D call: TRBD1 (6 bases). V lost 5 bases to trimming and J lost 4 bases, with 21 bases between them. Germline-derived CDR1 and CDR2 are MNHNS and SASEGT. CDR3 length equals 16 residues. CDR3 coding DNA: TGTGCCAGCAGTCGCAGTGGGTCCAAAGGGGGATACGAGCAGTACTTC. Its protein product is CASSRSGSKGGYEQYF.

The rearrangement uses TRBV10-3 and TRBJ2-6, with no clear D. This CDR3 is 16 amino acids long. Germline lookup yields CDR1 ENHRY and CDR2 SYGVKD. The V end lost 10 bases, the J end lost 0 bases, and 16 bases lay between the germline ends. CDR3 amino acids: CATLQNRISGANVLTF. CDR3 in DNA: TGTGCCACACTACAGAACCGAATCTCTGGGGCCAACGTCCTGACTTTC.

Only a few counts were recorded for this clonotype. The chain carries TRBV28 and TRBJ2-7, with 12 bases aligning to TRBD2. Germline V gene sequence: CDR1 MDHEN, CDR2 SYDVKM. V dropped 6 bases and J dropped 6; count of bases not matched to a gene: 18. The CDR3 is made up of 18 amino acids. CDR3 region: CASSLGVGSTSGSGEQYF. Written as DNA, the CDR3 is TGTGCCAGCAGCCTCGGGGTAGGATCGACTAGCGGGAGCGGCGAGCAGTACTTC.

Only a few counts were recorded for this clonotype. The V and J genes are TRBV11-2 and TRBJ2-7, with D possibly called TRBD1 or TRBD2 (7 bases each). CDR3 length: 17 amino acids. Germline V lookup: CDR1 SGHAT, CDR2 FQNNGV. V dropped 6 bases and J dropped 0 bases, with 21 bases sitting between them. The CDR3 DNA follows: TGTGCCAGCAGTTCAGATGCCAGGGGGGGTTACTCCTACGAGCAGTACTTC. It is translated as CASSSDARGGYSYEQYF.

The rearrangement links TRBV18 to TRBJ2-7, with 12 bases aligning to TRBD2. This CDR3 is 17 amino acids long. J was trimmed by 4 bases and V by 6 bases; bases with no gene match: 13. Germline-derived CDR1 and CDR2 are KGHSH and LQKENI. The CDR3, as DNA: TGTGCCAGCTCTCGGACTAGCGGGACGGGCGCGTTATACGAGCAGTACTTC. This encodes CASSRTSGTGALYEQYF.

The chain is built from TRBV30 and TRBJ2-3; D unclear. V dropped 3 bases and J dropped 5 bases, with 9 bases sitting between them. CDR1 is GTSNPN, CDR2 SVGIG, per germline (reference sequence). This CDR3 spans 12 amino acids. The DNA of the CDR3 is TGTGCCTGGAGCGACCAGCGAGATACGCAGTATTTT. Its translation is CAWSDQRDTQYF.

The V call is TRBV24-1, the J call TRBJ2-3; 11 bases agree with TRBD2. The junction had 10 bases not matched to a gene; V was cut back by 4 bases and J by 5 bases. Germline CDR1 reads KGHDR; CDR2 reads SFDVKD. CDR3 length: 17 amino acids. CDR3 loop: CATSDKVAGGPGDTQYF. The CDR3 DNA reads TGTGCCACCAGTGACAAGGTAGCGGGGGGGCCGGGAGATACGCAGTATTTT.

V is TRBV6-1 and J is TRBJ1-5; a weak D match, TRBD1 (6 bases). There are 14 residues in the CDR3. Germline CDR1 MNHNS, CDR2 SASEGT. Trimming took 11 bases from V and 4 from J, leaving 18 bases between them. The CDR3 protein is CASSPTGPNQPQHF. CDR3 coding DNA: TGTGCCTCCTCCCCGACAGGACCTAATCAGCCCCAGCATTTT.